The 17 T cell receptor beta chains reported below all come from one sample, sequenced in a study of T cell responses to AZD1222 COVID-19 vaccine. Here immunoSEQ multiplex PCR was the method, and the copy in TCRdb shows in-frame clones only, minus some. The repertoire holds about 84,000 clones, with approximately 83% as singletons. Sequences were derived from peripheral blood, sampled 28 days after the second AZD1222 dose. Receptor source: an adult who received the AZD1222 COVID-19 vaccine.

The chain joins TRBV28 to TRBJ1-5; no firm D call. The CDR3 length is 11 residues. The V end lost 5 bases, the J end lost 3 bases, and 2 bases lay between the germline ends. CDR1 and CDR2 (germline): MDHEN, SYDVKM. The CDR3 DNA reads as TGTGCCAGCAGTGTCAATCAGCCCCAGCATTTT. The encoded protein is CASSVNQPQHF.

The genes are TRBV27 and TRBJ2-3; possibly TRBD2 for D (6 bases). The CDR3 sequence is 12 residues long. Trimming took 3 bases from V and 6 from J, leaving 7 bases between them. Germline lookup yields CDR1 MNHEY and CDR2 SMNVEV (reference sequence). The CDR3 DNA follows: TGTGCCAGCAGTTTTCGGGGGGATACGCAGTATTTT. Translated, it gives CASSFRGDTQYF.

The gene calls are TRBV19 and TRBJ1-2; D uncertain. Trimming pared 10 bases from V and 3 bases from J, leaving 18 bases between. This CDR3 is 14 amino acids long. CDR1 and CDR2 from the germline V gene are LNHDA and SQIVND (reference sequence). This CDR3 reads CATAGGWVDYGYTF. For the CDR3, the DNA is TGTGCCACGGCCGGTGGGTGGGTAGACTATGGCTACACCTTC.

This chain connects TRBV5-1 to TRBJ2-7; TRBD1 is a possible D gene (5 bases). V lost 0 bases and J lost 3, with 13 bases in between. This CDR3 region has 15 residues. Germline V gene data show CDR1 as SGHRS and CDR2 as YFSETQ. The CDR3 reads CASSLGAGRGYEQYV. The CDR3 DNA reads as TGCGCCAGCAGCTTGGGTGCAGGGCGTGGCTACGAGCAGTACGTC.

This clone was seen a few times. This chain connects TRBV6-2 or TRBV6-3 to TRBJ2-7; TRBD2 agrees at 7 bases. Germline V gene data show CDR1 as MNHEY and CDR2 as SVGEGT. The CDR3 length is 14 residues. After removal of 1 base from V and 7 bases from J, the junction contained 7 bases not matched to a gene. CDR3 DNA sequence: TGTGCCAGCAGTTACTTAGCGGGCCTGGGGGAGCAGTACGTC. Protein: CASSYLAGLGEQYV.

This chain uses TRBV28 with TRBJ2-3, with D unclear. CDR1 is MDHEN, CDR2 SYDVKM, per germline. The CDR3 sequence is 17 residues long. Trimming pared 3 bases from V and 0 bases from J, leaving 16 bases between. The CDR3 sequence: CASSLSGRSASTDTQYF. CDR3 in DNA: TGTGCCAGCAGTTTGTCTGGAAGGTCGGCGAGCACAGATACGCAGTATTTT.

This clone came up a few times. V gene TRBV3-1 (or the pseudogene TRBV3-2) combines with J gene TRBJ1-2; possible D gene TRBD1, 6 bases. Per germline, CDR1 LGHDT and CDR2 YNNKEL (reference sequence). The V and J ends lost 1 base and 8 bases respectively, with 8 bases between them. CDR3 length equals 12 residues. The DNA of the CDR3 is TGTGCCAGCAGCCAAGCCCAGGGGGGCTACACCTTC. It yields the protein CASSQAQGGYTF.

V usage is TRBV14 and J usage is TRBJ2-5; D is ambiguous. The CDR3 has 16 amino acids. V shed 1 base and J shed 5 bases, with 17 bases lying between them. The germline V gene encodes CDR1 SGHDN and CDR2 FVKESK. The CDR3 nucleotides are TGTGCCAGCAGCCAAGCGTTCTCGGCAGGCCGGGAGACCCAGTACTTC. Amino acid sequence: CASSQAFSAGRETQYF. Filled out from reference TRBV14 and TRBJ2-5, the complete variable domain reads EAGVTQFPSHSVIEKGQTVTLRCDPISGHDNLYWYRRVMGKEIKFLLHFVKESKQDESGMPNNRFLAERTGGTYSTLKVQPAELEDSGVYFCASSQAFSAGRETQYFGPGTRLLVL.

V usage is TRBV7-8 and J usage is TRBJ2-7, with 9 bases fitting TRBD1. The junction had 15 bases not matched to a gene; V was cut back by 5 bases and J by 4 bases. The CDR3 sequence is 17 residues long. Germline V lookup: CDR1 SGHVS, CDR2 FQNEAQ. This CDR3 is CASSPPLRTGGLYEQYV. The CDR3 DNA reads as TGTGCCAGCAGCCCGCCCCTTCGAACAGGGGGCTTATACGAGCAGTACGTC.

CDR3 DNA: TGTGCCATCAGCCTCGACAGGAACAATGAGCAGTTCTTC. As protein: CAISLDRNNEQFF. The chain carries TRBV10-3 and TRBJ2-1, with D possibly TRBD1 on 6 matching bases. CDR1 ENHRY and CDR2 SYGVKD come from the germline V gene. Trimming left V 6 bases short and J 5 bases short, with 11 bases between. The CDR3 has 13 residues.

This clone appeared a few times. This chain uses TRBV19 with TRBJ2-5; D is possibly TRBD1 (5 bases). This CDR3 is 14 amino acids long. Trimming took off 3 bases at V and 5 bases at J, with 13 bases between the two ends. CDR1 LNHDA and CDR2 SQIVND come from the germline V gene (reference sequence). The CDR3 coding sequence is TGTGCCAGTAGTATCTATCAGGGAACGGAGACCCAGTACTTC. This translates into CASSIYQGTETQYF.

The rearrangement joins TRBV7-2 to TRBJ1-2; D gene ambiguous. Trimming cost V 2 bases and J 4 bases, with 17 bases left between them. CDR1 is SGHTA, CDR2 FQGNSA, per germline. The CDR3 has 16 amino acids. The CDR3 loop reads CASSLPGDGGLYGYTF. CDR3 in DNA: TGTGCCAGCAGCTTACCGGGAGACGGAGGCCTCTATGGCTACACCTTC.

The chain has TRBV6-5 and TRBJ1-1, with a possible D match to TRBD1 (6 bases). CDR3 size: 13 residues. With 2 bases removed from V and 3 bases from J, the gap between germline ends came to 7 bases. Germline lookup yields CDR1 MNHEY and CDR2 SVGAGI. Here the CDR3 reads CASSYAGDTEAFF. The CDR3 bases are TGTGCCAGCAGTTACGCAGGGGACACTGAAGCTTTCTTT.

This chain uses TRBV12-3 or TRBV12-4 with TRBJ1-4; TRBD1 aligns across 7 bases. This CDR3 spans 12 amino acids. With 8 bases clipped from V and 7 bases from J, the junction kept 4 bases outside the gene matches. The CDR3 bases are TGTGCCAGCGCCCCAGGGGGTGAAAAACTGTTTTTT. This codes for CASAPGGEKLFF.

The rearrangement joins TRBV7-2 to TRBJ1-1; tentative D call: TRBD1 (5 bases). Trimming stripped 7 bases from V and 1 base from J, with 13 bases between. The CDR3 extends over 14 amino acids. Germline values: CDR1 SGHTA, CDR2 FQGNSA. The CDR3 sequence is CASNEGSRNTEAFF. The CDR3 nucleotides read TGTGCCAGCAACGAGGGGTCGCGGAACACTGAAGCTTTCTTT.

The chain couples TRBV5-1 to TRBJ1-1; D perhaps matches TRBD1 (5 bases). CDR1 and CDR2 (germline): SGHRS, YFSETQ. The CDR3 length is 15 residues. V was trimmed by 3 bases and J by 1 base, leaving 13 bases between them. CDR3 DNA: TGCGCCAGCAGCTCGTTGGGGGGAGGGAACACTGAAGCTTTCTTT. Translation gives CASSSLGGGNTEAFF.

The chain uses TRBV5-5 and TRBJ1-2; no definite D call. V was cut by 2 bases and J by 5 bases, with 10 bases left in between. The CDR3 consists of 13 residues. Germline loops: CDR1 SGHKS, CDR2 YYEKEE (reference sequence). The CDR3 is CASSFSGEYGYTF. The CDR3 DNA reads TGTGCCAGCAGCTTTTCGGGAGAATATGGCTACACCTTC.